The rows below give T cell receptor beta chains drawn from one sample of a study of CD8+ T cells in alopecia areata. Sequenced by immunoSEQ multiplex PCR; TCRdb stores in-frame clones only, minus some. The sample carries over 200,000 clones, about 60% recorded once. This material consisted of CD4+ T cells sorted from blood, taken at week 0. Receptors were obtained from a human donor with alopecia areata. CDR3s include the opening cysteine and the closing phenylalanine or tryptophan. Each record gives: clone size, V gene, J gene, D gene, CDR3 DNA, CDR3 protein. The D gene is left open where the match is weak. The size field is filled for only some rows; it gives once, few, many or a size class.

clone_size: few; v_call: TRBV29-1; j_call: TRBJ2-1; d_call: TRBD2; cdr3_nt: TGCAGCGTTGAGGGTCGACTAGCTGTCTACAATGAGCAGTTCTTC; cdr3_aa: CSVEGRLAVYNEQFF
clone_size: .; v_call: TRBV5-1; j_call: TRBJ2-3; d_call: .; cdr3_nt: TGCGCCAGCAGCTTGGTCTCAGAGCCCACAGATACGCAGTATTTT; cdr3_aa: CASSLVSEPTDTQYF
clone_size: few; v_call: TRBV18; j_call: TRBJ1-2; d_call: TRBD1; cdr3_nt: TGTGCCAGCTCACCGAACAGGGGTCCCTCTAACTATGGCTACACCTTC; cdr3_aa: CASSPNRGPSNYGYTF
clone_size: .; v_call: TRBV5-1; j_call: TRBJ1-2; d_call: .; cdr3_nt: TGCGCCAGCAGCTTGAATGCTATAGGGGAGGGTCATAACTATGGCTACACCTTC; cdr3_aa: CASSLNAIGEGHNYGYTF
clone_size: .; v_call: TRBV30; j_call: TRBJ2-3; d_call: TRBD1; cdr3_nt: TGTGCCGGGGGGACGTCAGGGGGCGGCCCTACGCAGTATTTT; cdr3_aa: CAGGTSGGGPTQYF
clone_size: .; v_call: TRBV29-1; j_call: TRBJ1-5; d_call: TRBD1; cdr3_nt: TGCAGCGTTGGGCCAGGGGGTAATCAGCCCCAGCATTTT; cdr3_aa: CSVGPGGNQPQHF
clone_size: few; v_call: TRBV7-9; j_call: TRBJ1-3; d_call: .; cdr3_nt: TGTGCCAGCAGCCCCGGACAGAGGACGGCTGGAAACACCATATATTTT; cdr3_aa: CASSPGQRTAGNTIYF
clone_size: .; v_call: TRBV7-2; j_call: TRBJ2-1; d_call: .; cdr3_nt: TGTGCCAGCAGCTTTGACGGCAACTCCTACAATGAGCAGTTCTTC; cdr3_aa: CASSFDGNSYNEQFF
clone_size: .; v_call: TRBV4-1; j_call: TRBJ1-6; d_call: .; cdr3_nt: TGCGCCAGCAGCCAAGGGGTGTCCTATAATTCACCCCTCCACTTT; cdr3_aa: CASSQGVSYNSPLHF
clone_size: .; v_call: TRBV7-9; j_call: TRBJ2-2; d_call: .; cdr3_nt: TGTGCCAGCAGCTCTACCGGGGAGCTGTTTTTT; cdr3_aa: CASSSTGELFF
clone_size: .; v_call: TRBV7-6; j_call: TRBJ2-1; d_call: .; cdr3_nt: TGTGCCAGCAGCTTGGATAATCGAAATGAGCAGTTCTTC; cdr3_aa: CASSLDNRNEQFF
clone_size: few; v_call: TRBV5-1; j_call: TRBJ2-1; d_call: .; cdr3_nt: TGCGCCAGCAGCTTGGGCGGGGTCTACAATGAGCAGTTCTTC; cdr3_aa: CASSLGGVYNEQFF
clone_size: few; v_call: TRBV29-1; j_call: TRBJ2-7; d_call: .; cdr3_nt: TGCAGCGTTTGTCGGTGGACTGAGGGGGACGAGCAGTACTTC; cdr3_aa: CSVCRWTEGDEQYF
clone_size: .; v_call: TRBV11-2; j_call: TRBJ1-4; d_call: .; cdr3_nt: TGTGCCAGCAGCGGAACCCTTATTGGTGAAAAACTGTTTTTT; cdr3_aa: CASSGTLIGEKLFF
clone_size: few; v_call: TRBV6-6; j_call: TRBJ2-7; d_call: TRBD2; cdr3_nt: TGTGCCAGCAGTTACTCGACAGCGGGAGGGGTTAGCGAGCAGTACTTC; cdr3_aa: CASSYSTAGGVSEQYF
clone_size: .; v_call: TRBV6-5; j_call: TRBJ2-1; d_call: .; cdr3_nt: TGTGCCAGCAGTGGGGACGGCTCCTACAATGAGCAGTTCTTC; cdr3_aa: CASSGDGSYNEQFF
clone_size: .; v_call: TRBV4-2; j_call: TRBJ2-5; d_call: .; cdr3_nt: TGTGCCAGCAGCCAAGATCCGGGGGAGAAGACCCAGTACTTC; cdr3_aa: CASSQDPGEKTQYF
clone_size: .; v_call: TRBV30; j_call: TRBJ1-2; d_call: .; cdr3_nt: TGTGCCTGGGCCGGGGGCCGGAATGGCTACACCTTC; cdr3_aa: CAWAGGRNGYTF
clone_size: .; v_call: TRBV11-2; j_call: TRBJ2-3; d_call: TRBD1; cdr3_nt: TGTGCCAGCAGCCCCGACAGGGAAGATACGCAGTATTTT; cdr3_aa: CASSPDREDTQYF
clone_size: .; v_call: TRBV7-9; j_call: TRBJ1-1; d_call: .; cdr3_nt: TGTGCCAGCAGCTTACCCCCTATGACTGAAGCTTTCTTT; cdr3_aa: CASSLPPMTEAFF
clone_size: few; v_call: TRBV9; j_call: TRBJ1-2; d_call: TRBD1; cdr3_nt: TGTGCCAGCAGCGTCGGGGGACAGGGAGACTATGGCTACACCTTC; cdr3_aa: CASSVGGQGDYGYTF
clone_size: few; v_call: TRBV6-6; j_call: TRBJ2-3; d_call: .; cdr3_nt: TGTGCCAGCAACCAGGGTTACACAGATACGCAGTATTTT; cdr3_aa: CASNQGYTDTQYF
clone_size: few; v_call: TRBV9; j_call: TRBJ2-3; d_call: TRBD1; cdr3_nt: TGTGCCAGCAGCGAAGGACAGGGCGATACGCAGTATTTT; cdr3_aa: CASSEGQGDTQYF
clone_size: .; v_call: TRBV2; j_call: TRBJ2-3; d_call: .; cdr3_nt: TGTGCCAGCAGTGAAAGGTCGGAGGATACGCAGTATTTT; cdr3_aa: CASSERSEDTQYF
clone_size: .; v_call: TRBV4-1; j_call: TRBJ2-7; d_call: TRBD2; cdr3_nt: TGCGCCAGCAGCCACCAGACAGCGGGGATAAGCTCCTACGAGCAGTACTTC; cdr3_aa: CASSHQTAGISSYEQYF
clone_size: .; v_call: TRBV5-6; j_call: TRBJ2-1; d_call: TRBD1; cdr3_nt: TGTGCCAGCAGCCCGATGGCGGACAGGAGATACAATGAGCAGTTCTTC; cdr3_aa: CASSPMADRRYNEQFF
clone_size: .; v_call: TRBV29-1; j_call: TRBJ1-2; d_call: TRBD1; cdr3_nt: TGCAGCGTTCAGGGGGGCTCCTTGGACTATGGCTACACCTTC; cdr3_aa: CSVQGGSLDYGYTF
clone_size: few; v_call: TRBV18; j_call: TRBJ1-2; d_call: .; cdr3_nt: TGTGCCAGCTCACCACAGGGACAAGTTACTAACTATGGCTACACCTTC; cdr3_aa: CASSPQGQVTNYGYTF
clone_size: .; v_call: TRBV7-8; j_call: TRBJ2-1; d_call: TRBD2; cdr3_nt: TGTGCCAGCAGCTTACGGGCTAGCGGGAGGCCCAAATACAATGAGCAGTTCTTC; cdr3_aa: CASSLRASGRPKYNEQFF
clone_size: .; v_call: TRBV30; j_call: TRBJ1-6; d_call: .; cdr3_nt: TGTGCCTGGAGCCAGGGCCATTCACCCCTCCACTTT; cdr3_aa: CAWSQGHSPLHF
clone_size: .; v_call: TRBV7-9; j_call: TRBJ1-1; d_call: .; cdr3_nt: TGTGCCAGTAGCCCCGGGGAGGGTAGGGCTTTCTTT; cdr3_aa: CASSPGEGRAFF
clone_size: .; v_call: TRBV29-1; j_call: TRBJ2-1; d_call: TRBD1; cdr3_nt: TGCAGCGGGACAGGGGCCTATGAGCAGTTCTTC; cdr3_aa: CSGTGAYEQFF
clone_size: .; v_call: TRBV7-9; j_call: TRBJ1-1; d_call: TRBD1; cdr3_nt: TGTGCCAGCAGCCTGTCCGGGACAGCAAACACTGAAGCTTTCTTT; cdr3_aa: CASSLSGTANTEAFF
clone_size: few; v_call: TRBV7-3; j_call: TRBJ2-5; d_call: TRBD1; cdr3_nt: TGTGCCAGCAGCTATAGGGGGACAGGACAAGAGACCCAGTACTTC; cdr3_aa: CASSYRGTGQETQYF
clone_size: .; v_call: TRBV4-2; j_call: TRBJ2-3; d_call: .; cdr3_nt: TGTGCCAGCAGCCAAGTTCGAGATACGCAGTATTTT; cdr3_aa: CASSQVRDTQYF
clone_size: .; v_call: TRBV6-1; j_call: TRBJ1-1; d_call: TRBD1; cdr3_nt: TGTGCCAGCAGTCAAGACAGGGATTTATCTGAAGCTTTCTTT; cdr3_aa: CASSQDRDLSEAFF
clone_size: .; v_call: TRBV29-1; j_call: TRBJ2-7; d_call: .; cdr3_nt: TGCAGCGTTGAAGAGACCGGGCTGGGTAGGGAGCAGTACTTC; cdr3_aa: CSVEETGLGREQYF